Listed below are T cell receptor beta chains from one sample, sequenced in a study of CD8 T cells in ankylosing spondylitis. In TCRdb, the 5' RACE reads were re-called with MiXCR into one record per CDR3 protein. The profile covers about 220,000 distinct CDR3 sequences, with about 26% appearing a single time and under 8% taken by the ten largest. The sample taken for sequencing was blood, either unsorted or a sorted T cell fraction (not recorded which). The receptors come from a male donor with ankylosing spondylitis or in good health (not recorded which). CDR3s include the opening cysteine and the closing phenylalanine or tryptophan. A D gene is named only where the DNA matches it firmly. Expanded clones are given a class, and other clones once, few, many or no size at all.

abundance	j_gene	d_gene	v_gene	CDR3aa	CDR3nt
few	TRBJ2-5	-	TRBV15	CATSRARRETQYF	TGTGCCACCAGCAGAGCACGTCGGGAGACCCAGTACTTC
few	TRBJ2-4	TRBD2	TRBV20-1	CSARTPWTSGSAKNIQYF	TGCAGTGCCCGGACGCCATGGACTAGCGGGAGTGCCAAAAACATTCAGTACTTC
many	TRBJ2-5	-	TRBV9	CASSVAVKETQYF	TGTGCCAGCAGCGTAGCGGTCAAAGAGACCCAGTACTTC
once	TRBJ2-1	TRBD2	TRBV5-8	CASSLALAGSRQFF	TGTGCCAGCAGCTTGGCCTTAGCGGGAAGTCGGCAGTTCTTC
many	TRBJ2-2	-	TRBV10-3	CAISVGTQTGELFF	TGTGCCATCAGTGTCGGGACACAAACCGGGGAGCTGTTTTTT
many	TRBJ2-3	-	TRBV7-8	CASSLYTGTARPDTQYF	TGTGCCAGCAGCTTATATACCGGGACCGCACGTCCAGATACGCAGTATTTT
many	TRBJ1-2	-	TRBV20-1	CSAPLGSPPESGYTF	TGCAGTGCACCACTCGGCAGCCCACCCGAGAGTGGCTACACCTTC
many	TRBJ2-2	-	TRBV5-6	CASSPQGLGATGELFF	TGTGCCAGCAGCCCCCAGGGACTTGGGGCCACCGGGGAGCTGTTTTTT
many	TRBJ2-1	TRBD2	TRBV12-3/TRBV12-4	CASSLGVGTSYNEQFF	TGTGCCAGCAGTTTAGGGGTGGGGACTAGCTACAATGAGCAGTTCTTC
many	TRBJ2-1	TRBD2	TRBV5-1	CASSLALDGRAGEQFF	TGCGCCAGCAGCTTGGCCTTGGACGGGAGGGCCGGTGAGCAGTTCTTC
many	TRBJ2-5	-	TRBV24-1	CATSDSGRTGTQYF	TGTGCCACCAGTGATTCCGGGCGTACAGGGACCCAGTACTTC
-	TRBJ2-3	-	TRBV19	CASSQDRQGTQYF	TGTGCCAGTAGTCAAGACCGCCAGGGTACGCAGTATTTT
many	TRBJ2-1	TRBD2	TRBV29-1	CSALLPHGLRGRAAEQFF	TGCAGCGCTCTACTACCCCACGGACTGCGAGGGAGGGCCGCTGAGCAGTTCTTC
many	TRBJ2-7	-	TRBV28	CASSLWPGLSYEQYF	TGTGCCAGCAGTTTATGGCCCGGCCTATCCTACGAGCAGTACTTC
few	TRBJ2-3	TRBD2	TRBV20-1	CSAERGGDTQYF	TGCAGTGCCGAGCGGGGCGGAGATACGCAGTATTTT
many	TRBJ2-1	TRBD2	TRBV11-1	CASSSGLAGVSSSYNEQFF	TGTGCCAGCAGCTCGGGACTAGCGGGAGTTTCGAGCTCCTACAATGAGCAGTTCTTC
many	TRBJ2-7	TRBD2	TRBV12-3/TRBV12-4	CASSLGTSAAYEQYF	TGTGCCAGCAGCCTAGGGACTAGCGCGGCTTACGAGCAGTACTTC
many	TRBJ2-7	-	TRBV21-1	CASSQEGTSGPSSYEQYF	TGTGCCAGCAGCCAAGAAGGGACTAGCGGGCCAAGCTCCTACGAGCAGTACTTC
-	TRBJ2-2	-	TRBV27	CASSSLANTGELFF	TGTGCCAGCAGTTCCTTGGCGAACACCGGGGAGCTGTTTTTT
many	TRBJ2-4	TRBD1	TRBV29-1	CSVEDRAVAKNIQYF	TGCAGCGTGGAAGACAGGGCCGTAGCCAAAAACATTCAGTACTTC
few	TRBJ2-1	TRBD2	TRBV5-1	CASSLMLADVRDEQFF	TGCGCCAGCAGCTTAATGCTAGCGGATGTTAGGGATGAGCAGTTCTTC
-	TRBJ2-1	TRBD2	TRBV20-1	CSADRTSGSYNEQFF	TGCAGTGCGGACCGGACTAGCGGATCTTACAATGAGCAGTTCTTC
-	TRBJ2-1	TRBD2	TRBV6-1	CASGAGTRSDEQFF	TGTGCCAGCGGGGCGGGGACTAGATCCGATGAGCAGTTCTTC
many	TRBJ2-7	TRBD2	TRBV9	CASSTGLAGVHEQYF	TGTGCCAGCAGCACCGGACTAGCGGGAGTCCACGAGCAGTACTTC
-	TRBJ2-7	-	TRBV29-1	CSVDLAGGLYEQYF	TGCAGCGTTGATTTGGCTGGAGGGCTCTACGAGCAGTACTTC
many	TRBJ2-5	-	TRBV24-1	CATSDKGQDQETQYF	TGTGCCACCAGTGACAAAGGACAAGACCAAGAGACCCAGTACTTC
few	TRBJ2-5	TRBD2	TRBV20-1	CSARLAGGAQYF	TGCAGTGCCCGACTAGCGGGGGGGGCCCAGTACTTC
few	TRBJ2-3	TRBD2	TRBV29-1	CSIGGRAVDTQYF	TGCAGCATCGGCGGGAGGGCCGTAGATACGCAGTATTTT
many	TRBJ2-3	-	TRBV29-1	CSVERGSDTQYF	TGCAGCGTTGAAAGGGGCAGCGATACGCAGTATTTT
-	TRBJ1-2	-	TRBV7-2	CASSLADRSYGYTF	TGTGCCAGCAGCTTAGCAGACAGGTCCTATGGCTACACCTTC
many	TRBJ2-7	-	TRBV6-1	CASSRAGRSDEQYF	TGTGCCAGCAGTCGAGCCGGGCGGAGTGACGAGCAGTACTTC
few	TRBJ1-3	TRBD1	TRBV11-2	CASSPRTGRAFGNTIYF	TGTGCCAGCAGCCCCAGGACAGGGCGCGCTTTTGGAAACACCATATATTTT
many	TRBJ2-5	TRBD1	TRBV24-1	CATSDSGTGVGETQYF	TGTGCCACCAGTGATTCCGGGACAGGGGTAGGAGAGACCCAGTACTTC
few	TRBJ1-1	-	TRBV20-1	CSARPQGLGTEAFF	TGCAGTGCTAGACCGCAGGGGCTGGGGACTGAAGCTTTCTTT
many	TRBJ2-7	TRBD2	TRBV12-3/TRBV12-4	CASRPTSDSYEQYF	TGTGCCAGCAGGCCGACTAGCGATTCCTACGAGCAGTACTTC
-	TRBJ2-7	-	TRBV6-4	CASSAQPGHAFEQYF	TGTGCCAGCAGTGCCCAACCGGGACACGCTTTCGAGCAGTACTTC
many	TRBJ1-5	-	TRBV3-1	CASSQSAGVQPQHF	TGTGCCAGCAGCCAATCGGCAGGAGTTCAGCCCCAGCATTTT
many	TRBJ2-2	TRBD2	TRBV11-2	CASSLSGRAGGELFF	TGTGCCAGCAGCCTTTCCGGGAGGGCCGGCGGGGAGCTGTTTTTT
many	TRBJ2-2	-	TRBV6-2/TRBV6-3	CASSRREFSGELFF	TGTGCCAGCAGCCGCAGAGAGTTCAGCGGGGAGCTGTTTTTT
few	TRBJ2-7	-	TRBV10-2	CASSESVSRYEQYF	TGCGCCAGCAGTGAGTCGGTCAGCCGCTACGAGCAGTACTTC
-	TRBJ2-3	-	TRBV29-1	CSEGGLTDTQYF	TGCAGCGAAGGAGGACTTACAGATACGCAGTATTTT
few	TRBJ2-7	-	TRBV12-3/TRBV12-4	CASSPKGLSGEQYF	TGTGCCAGCAGTCCTAAGGGGTTATCGGGCGAGCAGTACTTC
many	TRBJ2-1	TRBD1	TRBV29-1	CSVRGQGGNEQFF	TGCAGCGTTCGGGGACAGGGGGGGAATGAGCAGTTCTTC
few	TRBJ2-3	-	TRBV29-1	CSVEPGSADTQYF	TGCAGCGTTGAACCGGGCTCGGCAGATACGCAGTATTTT
-	TRBJ2-1	-	TRBV5-5	CASSYHTNEQFF	TGTGCCAGCAGCTACCACACCAATGAGCAGTTCTTC
few	TRBJ2-2	-	TRBV20-1	CSASRVAGELFF	TGCAGTGCGTCTAGAGTCGCCGGGGAGCTGTTTTTT
few	TRBJ2-1	TRBD2	TRBV24-1	CATSDFGTSGMFF	TGTGCCACCAGTGATTTCGGGACTAGCGGGATGTTCTTC
many	TRBJ1-3	-	TRBV6-1	CASRSGSSSGNTIYF	TGTGCCAGCAGATCCGGGAGCAGCTCTGGAAACACCATATATTTT
many	TRBJ2-1	-	TRBV20-1	CSARTNEQFF	TGCAGTGCTAGAACCAATGAGCAGTTCTTC
-	TRBJ2-2	-	TRBV20-1	CSARSTGELFF	TGCAGTGCTAGAAGTACAGGGGAGCTGTTTTTT